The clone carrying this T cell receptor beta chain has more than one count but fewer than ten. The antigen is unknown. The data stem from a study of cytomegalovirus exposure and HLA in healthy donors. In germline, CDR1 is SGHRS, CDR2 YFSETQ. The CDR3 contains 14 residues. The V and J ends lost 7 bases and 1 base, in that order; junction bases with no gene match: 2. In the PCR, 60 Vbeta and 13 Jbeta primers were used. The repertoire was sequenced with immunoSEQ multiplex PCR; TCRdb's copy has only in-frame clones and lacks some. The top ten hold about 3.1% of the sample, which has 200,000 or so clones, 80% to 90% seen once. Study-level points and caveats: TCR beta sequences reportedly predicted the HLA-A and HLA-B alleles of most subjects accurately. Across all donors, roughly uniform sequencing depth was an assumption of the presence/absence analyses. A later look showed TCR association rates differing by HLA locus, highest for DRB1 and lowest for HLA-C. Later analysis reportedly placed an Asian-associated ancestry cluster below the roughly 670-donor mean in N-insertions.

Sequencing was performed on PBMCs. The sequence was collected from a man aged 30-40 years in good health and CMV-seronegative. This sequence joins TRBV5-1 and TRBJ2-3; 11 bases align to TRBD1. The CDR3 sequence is CASGTGGGTDTQYF. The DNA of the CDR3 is TGCGCCAGCGGGACAGGGGGGGGCACAGATACGCAGTATTTT.